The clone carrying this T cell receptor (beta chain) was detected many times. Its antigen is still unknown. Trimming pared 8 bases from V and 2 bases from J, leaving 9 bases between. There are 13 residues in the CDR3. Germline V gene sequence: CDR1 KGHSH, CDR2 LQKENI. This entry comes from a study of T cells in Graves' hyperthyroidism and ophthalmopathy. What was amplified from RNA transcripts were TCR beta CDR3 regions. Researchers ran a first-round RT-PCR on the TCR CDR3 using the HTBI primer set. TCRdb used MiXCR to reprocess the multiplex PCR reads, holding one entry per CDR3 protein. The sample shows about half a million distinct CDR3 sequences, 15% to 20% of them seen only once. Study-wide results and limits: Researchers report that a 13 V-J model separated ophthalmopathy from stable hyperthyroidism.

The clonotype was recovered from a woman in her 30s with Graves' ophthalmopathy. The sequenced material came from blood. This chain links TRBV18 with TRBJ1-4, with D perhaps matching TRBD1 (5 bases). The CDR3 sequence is CASTDSTNEKLFF. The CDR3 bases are TGTGCCAGCACCGACAGTACTAATGAAAAACTGTTTTTT.